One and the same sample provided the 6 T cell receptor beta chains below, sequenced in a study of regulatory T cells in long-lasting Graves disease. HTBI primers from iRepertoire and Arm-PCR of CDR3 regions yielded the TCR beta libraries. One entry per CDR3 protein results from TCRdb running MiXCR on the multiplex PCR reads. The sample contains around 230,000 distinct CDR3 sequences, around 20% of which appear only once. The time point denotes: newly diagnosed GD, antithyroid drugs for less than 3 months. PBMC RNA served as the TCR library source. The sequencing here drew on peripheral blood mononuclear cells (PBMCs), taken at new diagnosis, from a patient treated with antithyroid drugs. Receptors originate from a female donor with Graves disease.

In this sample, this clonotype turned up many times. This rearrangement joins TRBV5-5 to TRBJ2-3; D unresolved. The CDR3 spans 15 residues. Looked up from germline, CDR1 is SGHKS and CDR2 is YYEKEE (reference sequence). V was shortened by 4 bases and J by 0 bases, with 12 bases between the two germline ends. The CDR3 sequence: CASSLSVGSTDTQYF. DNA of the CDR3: TGTGCCAGCAGCCTCTCTGTCGGAAGCACAGATACGCAGTATTTT.

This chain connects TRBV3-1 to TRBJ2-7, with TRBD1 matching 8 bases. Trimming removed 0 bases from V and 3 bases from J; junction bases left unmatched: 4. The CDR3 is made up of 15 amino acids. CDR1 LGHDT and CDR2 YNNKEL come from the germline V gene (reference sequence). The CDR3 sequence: CASSQDLTGGYEQYF. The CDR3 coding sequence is TGTGCCAGCAGCCAAGATTTAACAGGGGGCTACGAGCAGTACTTC.

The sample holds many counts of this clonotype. Written as DNA, the CDR3 is TGTGCCAGCAGTCCCCAGCGGGAGGGCGACGCAGATACGCAGTATTTT. It specifies CASSPQREGDADTQYF. V is TRBV13 and J is TRBJ2-3, with 10 positions matching TRBD2. V shed 6 bases, J shed 4 bases, and the junction held 10 bases outside the gene matches. CDR1 is PRHDT, CDR2 FYEKMQ, per germline (reference sequence). The CDR3 loop spans 16 amino acids. Full variable domain (outside the CDR3, taken from reference TRBV13 and TRBJ2-3): AAGVIQSPRHLIKEKRETATLKCYPIPRHDTVYWYQQGPGQDPQFLISFYEKMQSDKGSIPDRFSAQQFSDYHSELNMSSLELGDSALYFCASSPQREGDADTQYFGPGTRLTVL.

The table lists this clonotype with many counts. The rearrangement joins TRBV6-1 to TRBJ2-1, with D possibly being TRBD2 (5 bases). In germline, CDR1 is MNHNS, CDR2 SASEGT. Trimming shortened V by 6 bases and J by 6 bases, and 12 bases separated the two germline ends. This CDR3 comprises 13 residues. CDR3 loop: CASSPQRFNEQFF. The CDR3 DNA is TGTGCCAGCAGCCCCCAGCGGTTCAATGAGCAGTTCTTC.

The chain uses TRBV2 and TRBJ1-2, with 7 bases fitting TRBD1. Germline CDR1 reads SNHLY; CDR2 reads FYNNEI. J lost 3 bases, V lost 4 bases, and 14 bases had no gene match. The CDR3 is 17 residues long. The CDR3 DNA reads TGTGCCAGCAGTGGATGGGACAGCCAAACTCGGGACTATGGCTACACCTTC. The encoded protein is CASSGWDSQTRDYGYTF.

The CDR3 is CASSDRGLGVNTEAFF. As DNA, the CDR3 is TGTGCCAGCAGTGACAGGGGGCTGGGGGTGAACACTGAAGCTTTCTTT. V gene TRBV2 combines with J gene TRBJ1-1; 8 bases are a match to TRBD1. This CDR3 is 16 amino acids long. Trimming at V came to 3 bases and at J to 0 bases, leaving 6 bases not matched to a gene. Germline-derived CDR1 and CDR2 are SNHLY and FYNNEI.